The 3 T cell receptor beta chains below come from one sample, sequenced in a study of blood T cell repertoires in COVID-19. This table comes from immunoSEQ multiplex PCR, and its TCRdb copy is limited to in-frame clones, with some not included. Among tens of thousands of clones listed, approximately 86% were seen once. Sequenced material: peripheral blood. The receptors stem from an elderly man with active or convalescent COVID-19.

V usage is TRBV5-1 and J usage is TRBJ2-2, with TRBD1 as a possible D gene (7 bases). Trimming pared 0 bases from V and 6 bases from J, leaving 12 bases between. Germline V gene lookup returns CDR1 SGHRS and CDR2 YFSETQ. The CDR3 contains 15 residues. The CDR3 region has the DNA TGCGCCAGCAGCTTGGGACAGGGAGGCGCCGGGGAGCTGTTTTTT. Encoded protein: CASSLGQGGAGELFF.

CDR3 in amino acids: CASSLVPPAGGGGYTF. In DNA, the CDR3 is TGTGCCAGCAGCTTAGTCCCCCCCGCGGGGGGGGGCGGCTACACCTTC. The chain has TRBV7-2 and TRBJ1-2, with a possible D match to TRBD1 (6 bases). The V gene lost 1 base and the J gene lost 8 bases, with 20 bases spanning the gap. The CDR3 sequence is 16 residues long. Germline values: CDR1 SGHTA, CDR2 FQGNSA.

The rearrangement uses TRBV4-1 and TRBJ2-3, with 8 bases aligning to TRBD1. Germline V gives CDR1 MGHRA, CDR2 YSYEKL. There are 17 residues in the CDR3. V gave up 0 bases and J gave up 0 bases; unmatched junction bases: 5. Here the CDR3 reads CASSQDRDRSSTDTQYF. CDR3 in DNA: TGCGCCAGCAGCCAAGACCGGGACAGGAGTAGCACAGATACGCAGTATTTT.